A single sample is the source of the 18 T cell receptor beta chains below, sequenced in a study of blood T cell repertoires in COVID-19. Libraries were prepared by immunoSEQ multiplex PCR; TCRdb keeps only in-frame clonotypes and omits some of them. The sample lists some 330,000 clones, around 86% occurring once. The sample taken for sequencing was PBMCs or T cells enriched from blood (not recorded which). These TCRs come from a young man who had recovered from COVID-19.

This clone has a handful of counts. The rearrangement links TRBV5-4 to TRBJ2-7; 9 positions match TRBD1. V lost 3 bases to trimming and J lost 4 bases; unmatched junction nucleotides: 5. The CDR3 is made up of 14 amino acids. Germline V gene sequence: CDR1 SGHNT, CDR2 YYREEE (reference sequence). This CDR3 reads CASSSGTGKYEQYF. The CDR3 nucleotides read TGTGCCAGCAGCTCCGGGACAGGGAAATACGAGCAGTACTTC.

The genes are TRBV27 and TRBJ1-4, with 7 bases matching TRBD1. This CDR3 has 16 amino acids. V dropped 2 bases and J dropped 8; count of bases not matched to a gene: 11. Per the germline V gene, CDR1 is MNHEY and CDR2 is SMNVEV (reference sequence). CDR3 coding DNA: TGTGCCAGCAGTTTACAAGTCGACAGGGCCGGAGAAAAACTGTTTTTT. Its protein product is CASSLQVDRAGEKLFF. The whole variable domain, filled in from reference TRBV27 and TRBJ1-4, reads EAQVTQNPRYLITVTGKKLTVTCSQNMNHEYMSWYRQDPGLGLRQIYYSMNVEVTDKGDVPEGYKVSRKEKRNFPLILESPSPNQTSLYFCASSLQVDRAGEKLFFGSGTQLSVL.

This chain links TRBV5-1 with TRBJ1-5; D is ambiguous. The ends were cut back, 4 bases at V and 6 bases at J, with 11 bases in the middle. The CDR3 sequence is 13 residues long. Per the germline V gene, CDR1 is SGHRS and CDR2 is YFSETQ. For the CDR3, the DNA is TGCGCCAGCAGCCCGGACGGGAGTCAGCCCCAGCATTTT. Amino acids: CASSPDGSQPQHF.

The chain combines TRBV27 with TRBJ2-1; 11 positions match TRBD2. V trimming: 0 bases; J trimming: 6 bases; junction bases outside the gene matches: 1. The CDR3 contains 15 residues. Germline V gene lookup returns CDR1 MNHEY and CDR2 SMNVEV (reference sequence). CDR3 loop: CASSLSTSGTNEQFF. DNA of the CDR3: TGTGCCAGCAGTTTATCGACTAGCGGGACCAATGAGCAGTTCTTC.

The chain carries TRBV4-2 and TRBJ1-5; D uncertain. The V gene lost 1 base and the J gene lost 4 bases, with 5 bases spanning the gap. The CDR3 is made up of 13 amino acids. Germline CDR1 is LGHNA and CDR2 is YNFKEQ. Here the CDR3 DNA reads TGTGCCAGCAGCCAAGCTGTGAATCAGCCCCAGCATTTT. Protein product: CASSQAVNQPQHF.

The chain is built from TRBV24-1 and TRBJ1-5; 8 nucleotides align to TRBD1. Germline V gene sequence: CDR1 KGHDR, CDR2 SFDVKD. There are 17 residues in the CDR3. With 5 bases clipped from V and 1 base from J, the junction kept 9 bases outside the gene matches. The chain's CDR3 is CATSATGGLRSNQPQHF. CDR3 sequence (DNA): TGTGCCACCAGTGCAACAGGGGGGTTGAGGAGCAATCAGCCCCAGCATTTT.

The CDR3: CASAGRLNNEQFF. In DNA, the CDR3 is TGCGCCAGCGCGGGCAGGCTAAACAATGAGCAGTTCTTC. V usage is TRBV5-1 and J usage is TRBJ2-1, with D possibly TRBD2 on 5 matching bases. Germline CDR1 is SGHRS and CDR2 is YFSETQ. The CDR3 covers 13 residues. V was trimmed by 7 bases and J by 5 bases, leaving 13 bases between them. Combining the CDR3 with reference TRBV5-1 and TRBJ2-1 gives the whole variable domain KAGVTQTPRYLIKTRGQQVTLSCSPISGHRSVSWYQQTPGQGLQFLFEYFSETQRNKGNFPGRFSGRQFSNSRSEMNVSTLELGDSALYLCASAGRLNNEQFFGPGTRLTVL.

The V call is TRBV9, the J call TRBJ2-1; 13 bases line up with TRBD2. This CDR3 is built from 13 residues. V gave up 6 bases and J gave up 10 bases; unmatched junction bases: 4. CDR1 is SGDLS, CDR2 YYNGEE, per germline. The CDR3 coding sequence is TGTGCCAGCACCTGGACTAGCGGGGGAGAGCAGTTCTTC. Amino acid sequence: CASTWTSGGEQFF.

The chain links TRBV19 to TRBJ1-4; D not certain. Trimming took off 8 bases at V and 0 bases at J, with 16 bases between the two ends. Germline V gene data show CDR1 as LNHDA and CDR2 as SQIVND (reference sequence). The CDR3 totals 16 residues. The CDR3 region has the DNA TGTGCCAGTTACCCCACAGCCAGATCAACTAATGAAAAACTGTTTTTT. It encodes CASYPTARSTNEKLFF.

V usage is TRBV7-9 and J usage is TRBJ2-7, with 8 bases lining up with TRBD1. V lost 5 bases and J lost 3; bases outside the gene matches: 6. Germline loops: CDR1 SEHNR, CDR2 FQNEAQ (reference sequence). The CDR3 has 14 residues. CDR3 in DNA: TGTGCCAGCAGCCTCCGGGACAGGTTCTACGAGCAGTACTTC. It codes for CASSLRDRFYEQYF.

The chain recombines TRBV29-1 with TRBJ2-1; TRBD2 agrees at 12 bases. Germline V CDR1 and CDR2: SQVTM, ANQGSEA. The CDR3 length is 18 residues. The V and J ends lost 7 bases and 9 bases, in that order; junction bases with no gene match: 22. For the CDR3, the DNA is TGCAGCGCCCAACCGGGACAAGAAAGGACTAGCGGGATGGGTGAGCAGTTCTTC. This translates into CSAQPGQERTSGMGEQFF.

The chain is built from TRBV19 and TRBJ1-4; 9 bases match TRBD1. V shed 4 bases and J 0 bases; nucleotides not matched to a gene: 3. CDR3 size: 16 residues. Germline V gives CDR1 LNHDA, CDR2 SQIVND (reference sequence). CDR3 sequence reads: CASSTGQGATNEKLFF. The CDR3 DNA sequence: TGTGCCAGTAGTACGGGACAGGGTGCAACTAATGAAAAACTGTTTTTT.

This clone was counted between two and nine times. The V gene is TRBV27, the J gene TRBJ2-7, with D tentatively TRBD1 (6 bases). This CDR3 is built from 14 residues. V was trimmed by 4 bases and J by 0 bases, leaving 10 bases between them. Germline V gene lookup returns CDR1 MNHEY and CDR2 SMNVEV (reference sequence). CDR3 DNA: TGTGCCAGCAGTTATAGGGGACACTCCTACGAGCAGTACTTC. This sequence encodes CASSYRGHSYEQYF.

V gene TRBV2 combines with J gene TRBJ1-6, with 8 bases fitting TRBD1. This CDR3 spans 15 amino acids. The germline V gene encodes CDR1 SNHLY and CDR2 FYNNEI. V shed 8 bases, J shed 7 bases, and the junction held 10 bases outside the gene matches. CDR3 protein: CASGNRDRLNSPLHF. In nucleotides, the CDR3 is TGTGCCAGCGGGAACCGGGACAGGCTCAATTCACCCCTCCACTTT.

The chain uses TRBV5-4 and TRBJ1-1, with 7 bases matching TRBD1. J was trimmed by 5 bases and V by 4 bases; bases with no gene match: 11. The CDR3 has 15 amino acids. The germline gives CDR1 SGHNT, CDR2 YYREEE (reference sequence). CDR3 DNA: TGTGCCAGCAGCCCCACAGGGGCTTCGGGGACTGAAGCTTTCTTT. Amino acid sequence: CASSPTGASGTEAFF.

The V and J genes are TRBV7-6 and TRBJ2-1, with 9 bases matching TRBD2. The V gene end was trimmed by 8 bases and the J gene end by 10 bases; junction bases not matched to a gene: 12. The CDR3 extends over 14 amino acids. Germline-derived CDR1 and CDR2 are SGHVS and FNYEAQ. CDR3 DNA sequence: TGTGCCAGCGGGTCCCCGCTAGCGGGAAAAGAGCAGTTCTTC. It is translated as CASGSPLAGKEQFF.

Concerning this clone: Other DNA sequences from this sample encode an identical CDR3 as well. The chain uses TRBV7-8 and TRBJ1-2; a weak D match, TRBD1 (6 bases). From germline, CDR1 is SGHVS and CDR2 FQNEAQ. The length of the CDR3 is 13 residues. The ends were cut back, 5 bases at V and 2 bases at J, with 9 bases in the middle. This chain's CDR3 is CASSLGQNYGYTF. The CDR3 DNA is TGTGCCAGCAGCCTAGGACAGAACTATGGCTACACCTTC.

In this sample, this clone turned up a few times. The rearrangement joins TRBV5-1 to TRBJ2-5; the match to TRBD2 covers 8 bases. Germline CDR1 and CDR2: SGHRS and YFSETQ. The CDR3 consists of 15 residues. With V trimmed by 0 bases and J by 4 bases, 5 bases remained unmatched. In DNA, the CDR3 is TGCGCCAGCAGCTTGGTTGGCGCGGGAGGAGAGACCCAGTACTTC. Translation: CASSLVGAGGETQYF.